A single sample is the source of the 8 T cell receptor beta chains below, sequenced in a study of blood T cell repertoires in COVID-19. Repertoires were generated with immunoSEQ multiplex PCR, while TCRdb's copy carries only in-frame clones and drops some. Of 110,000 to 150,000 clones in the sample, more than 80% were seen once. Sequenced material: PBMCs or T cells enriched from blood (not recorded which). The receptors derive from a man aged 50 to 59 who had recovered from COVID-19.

The CDR3 region has the DNA TGTGCCAGCAGTTTATTTCTGGGCGGCTACACCTTC. This codes for CASSLFLGGYTF. V is TRBV28 and J is TRBJ1-2; D is uncertain. V lost 1 base and J lost 8, with 8 bases in between. CDR1 MDHEN and CDR2 SYDVKM come from the germline V gene. This CDR3 has 12 residues.

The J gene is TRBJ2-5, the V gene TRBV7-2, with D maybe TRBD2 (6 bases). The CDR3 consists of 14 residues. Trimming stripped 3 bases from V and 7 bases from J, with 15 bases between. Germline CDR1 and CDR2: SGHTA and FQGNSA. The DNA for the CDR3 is TGTGCCAGCAGCTTGGTCCAGGGAGGTTTGACCCAGTACTTC. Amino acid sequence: CASSLVQGGLTQYF.

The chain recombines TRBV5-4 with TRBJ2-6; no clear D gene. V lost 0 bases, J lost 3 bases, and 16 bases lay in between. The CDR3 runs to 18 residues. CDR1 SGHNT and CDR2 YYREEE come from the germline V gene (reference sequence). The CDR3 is CASSLDLFGSGGANVLTF. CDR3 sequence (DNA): TGTGCCAGCAGCTTGGACCTGTTCGGTTCGGGTGGGGCCAACGTCCTGACTTTC. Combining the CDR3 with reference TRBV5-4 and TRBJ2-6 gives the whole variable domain ETGVTQSPTHLIKTRGQQVTLRCSSQSGHNTVSWYQQALGQGPQFIFQYYREEENGRGNFPPRFSGLQFPNYSSELNVNALELDDSALYLCASSLDLFGSGGANVLTFGAGSRLTVL.

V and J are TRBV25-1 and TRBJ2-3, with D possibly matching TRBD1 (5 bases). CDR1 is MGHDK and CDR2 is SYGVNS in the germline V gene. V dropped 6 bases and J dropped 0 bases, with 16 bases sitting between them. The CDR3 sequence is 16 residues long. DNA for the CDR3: TGTGCCAGCAGCCGACAGATCTCCGCTAGCACAGATACGCAGTATTTT. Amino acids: CASSRQISASTDTQYF.

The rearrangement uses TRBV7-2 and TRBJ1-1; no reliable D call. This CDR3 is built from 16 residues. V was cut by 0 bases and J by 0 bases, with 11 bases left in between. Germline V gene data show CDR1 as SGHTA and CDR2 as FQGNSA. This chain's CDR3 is CASSLAGIALNTEAFF. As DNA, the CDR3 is TGTGCCAGCAGCTTAGCCGGGATTGCCTTGAACACTGAAGCTTTCTTT.

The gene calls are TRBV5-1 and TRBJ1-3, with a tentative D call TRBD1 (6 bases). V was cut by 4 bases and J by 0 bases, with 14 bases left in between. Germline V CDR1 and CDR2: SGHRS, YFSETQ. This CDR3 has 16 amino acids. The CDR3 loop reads CASSLLGQLSGNTIYF. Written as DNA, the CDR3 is TGCGCCAGCAGCCTCCTTGGACAGCTCTCTGGAAACACCATATATTTT.

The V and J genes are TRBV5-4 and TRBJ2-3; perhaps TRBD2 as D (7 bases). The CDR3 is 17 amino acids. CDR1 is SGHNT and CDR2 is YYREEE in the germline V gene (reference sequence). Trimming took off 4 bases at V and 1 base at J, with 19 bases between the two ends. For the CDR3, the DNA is TGTGCCAGCAGCCGAAGGGAGGGGGAGTGGGGCACAGATACGCAGTATTTT. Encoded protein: CASSRREGEWGTDTQYF.

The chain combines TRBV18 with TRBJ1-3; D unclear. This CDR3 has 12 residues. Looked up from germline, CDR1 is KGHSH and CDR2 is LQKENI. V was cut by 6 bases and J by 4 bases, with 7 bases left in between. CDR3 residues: CASSSGGNTIYF. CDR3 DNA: TGTGCCAGCTCCTCGGGAGGAAACACCATATATTTT.